This note documents a single T cell receptor beta chain sequence. The V gene's germline CDR1 is MNHEY and CDR2 SVGAGI. Trimming cost V 2 bases and J 6 bases, with 14 bases left between them. The CDR3 has 14 amino acids. This sample was included in a study of blood T cell repertoires in COVID-19. About the research overall: Donors in the United States, Italy and Spain gave samples during acute or convalescent COVID-19. Sample material is recorded as cDNA or gDNA derived from T cells, B-cell-depleted T cells, or PBMCs.

How the authors handled the data: It was from reference gene primer amplification that nucleated cell counts were estimated. Data came from immunoSEQ multiplex PCR; TCRdb stores just in-frame clones and leaves some out. V, J and clone size are taken as reported in that table, and D and trimming were inferred from the DNA itself. This sample has nearly 110,000 clones, with approximately 88% found just once. The clonotype comes from a man aged 40-49 years with active or convalescent COVID-19. The V gene is TRBV6-5, the J gene TRBJ2-7; a possible D gene is TRBD1 (5 bases). Sample: peripheral blood. For the CDR3, the DNA is TGTGCCAGCAGTTACGGCAGGGCTATTGGCGAGCAGTACTTC. Translation gives CASSYGRAIGEQYF.